The 30 T cell receptor beta chains below were found in one sample sequenced in a study of cytomegalovirus exposure and HLA in healthy donors. The repertoire was sequenced with immunoSEQ multiplex PCR; TCRdb's copy has only in-frame clones and lacks some. The sample includes about 160,000 clones, 65% to 90% of them seen just once. Specimen: PBMCs. The source is a woman between 18 and 29 years old in good health and CMV-seronegative.

The V gene is TRBV27, the J gene TRBJ2-1; no definite D call. CDR1 is MNHEY and CDR2 is SMNVEV in the germline V gene (reference sequence). This CDR3 contains 15 residues. Trimming removed 2 bases at V and 4 bases at J, with 12 bases between. In nucleotides, the CDR3 is TGTGCCAGCAGTTTAGGCCCCCCAGGATACAATGAGCAGTTCTTC. This encodes CASSLGPPGYNEQFF.

The gene calls are TRBV7-2 and TRBJ2-7; D unclear. CDR1 is SGHTA and CDR2 is FQGNSA in the germline V gene. The V end was cut by 1 base, the J end by 5 bases, with 12 bases between. The CDR3 runs 14 residues. DNA for the CDR3: TGTGCCAGCAGCTTAGTAAGAGGCATCCACGAGCAGTACTTC. This translates into CASSLVRGIHEQYF. The entire variable domain, with the rest obtained from reference TRBV7-2 and TRBJ2-7, is as follows: GAGVSQSPSNKVTEKGKDVELRCDPISGHTALYWYRQSLGQGLEFLIYFQGNSAPDKSGLPSDRFSAERTGGSVSTLTIQRTQQEDSAVYLCASSLVRGIHEQYFGPGTRLTVT.

This sequence joins TRBV2 and TRBJ1-1; the match to TRBD1 covers 7 bases. V trimming: 5 bases; J trimming: 1 base; junction bases outside the gene matches: 1. CDR3 length equals 13 residues. The germline CDR1 and CDR2 sequences are SNHLY and FYNNEI. The CDR3 spells CASSTGENTEAFF. For the CDR3, the DNA is TGTGCCAGCAGTACAGGGGAGAACACTGAAGCTTTCTTT.

The count of this clone is one. J is TRBJ2-5 and V is TRBV6-6; D is uncertain. The CDR3 length is 12 residues. V lost 0 bases, J lost 4 bases, and 3 bases lay in between. Germline values: CDR1 MNHNY, CDR2 SVGAGI (reference sequence). CDR3 protein: CASSYSRETQYF. The CDR3 region has the DNA TGTGCCAGCAGTTACTCTCGAGAGACCCAGTACTTC.

This rearrangement joins TRBV19 to TRBJ1-4, with a weak D call TRBD1 (5 bases). The CDR3 has 15 residues. The ends were cut back, 4 bases at V and 5 bases at J, with 14 bases in the middle. From germline, CDR1 is LNHDA and CDR2 SQIVND (reference sequence). In DNA, the CDR3 is TGTGCCAGTAGTACGGGACTCGCAGTGAATGAAAAACTGTTTTTT. Residues: CASSTGLAVNEKLFF.

The rearrangement links TRBV7-9 to TRBJ2-7, with a weak D call TRBD1 (6 bases). Trimming cost V 5 bases and J 4 bases, with 18 bases left between them. Germline lookup yields CDR1 SEHNR and CDR2 FQNEAQ (reference sequence). CDR3 length: 15 amino acids. The CDR3 loop is CASSPRRAGVYEQYF. Here the CDR3 DNA reads TGTGCCAGCAGCCCCCGGCGGGCAGGGGTTTACGAGCAGTACTTC.

The rearrangement links TRBV10-1 to TRBJ1-2; D ambiguous. The V gene lost 6 bases and the J gene lost 1 base, with 9 bases spanning the gap. This CDR3 is built from 13 residues. Germline V gene data show CDR1 as WNHNN and CDR2 as SYGVQD (reference sequence). CDR3 nucleotides: TGCGCCAGCAGCTCAGGCCTTAACTATGGCTACACCTTC. This codes for CASSSGLNYGYTF.

This clone appeared a single time. The V gene is TRBV2, the J gene TRBJ2-5; 8 positions match TRBD1. The length of the CDR3 is 14 residues. CDR1 is SNHLY and CDR2 is FYNNEI in the germline V gene. V shed 4 bases and J 4 bases; nucleotides not matched to a gene: 5. The CDR3 region is CASSVDRVGETQYF. The CDR3 coding sequence is TGTGCCAGCAGTGTGGACAGGGTAGGAGAGACCCAGTACTTC.

The genes are TRBV5-6 and TRBJ2-1; 8 nucleotides agree with TRBD2. Trimming at V came to 6 bases and at J to 6 bases, leaving 11 bases not matched to a gene. Germline V gene sequence: CDR1 SGHDT, CDR2 YYEEEE. This CDR3 spans 15 amino acids. The CDR3 region has the DNA TGTGCCAGCAACACCCCCGGGGGGGCCTCCAATGAGCAGTTCTTC. This codes for CASNTPGGASNEQFF.

In this sample, this clone turned up once. The chain combines TRBV6-1 with TRBJ2-5; 8 bases map to TRBD1. Germline V gene lookup returns CDR1 MNHNS and CDR2 SASEGT. V dropped 7 bases and J dropped 5; count of bases not matched to a gene: 9. The CDR3 consists of 14 residues. CDR3 sequence reads: CASISPGGLETQYF. CDR3 sequence (DNA): TGTGCCAGCATATCCCCAGGGGGCCTGGAGACCCAGTACTTC.

J is TRBJ2-1 and V is TRBV19; tentative D call: TRBD2 (5 bases). Germline values: CDR1 LNHDA, CDR2 SQIVND (reference sequence). The ends were cut back, 3 bases at V and 4 bases at J, with 10 bases in the middle. The CDR3 sequence is 14 residues long. The DNA for the CDR3 is TGTGCCAGTAGTATCGGGGAGCGTTACAATGAGCAGTTCTTC. This encodes CASSIGERYNEQFF.

The chain uses TRBV27 and TRBJ2-7, with D perhaps TRBD2 (6 bases). CDR3 length: 14 amino acids. V lost 4 bases and J 0 bases, leaving 10 bases between the germline ends. Germline values: CDR1 MNHEY, CDR2 SMNVEV (reference sequence). CDR3 in DNA: TGTGCCAGCAGTTATGGGGGGTCCTCCTACGAGCAGTACTTC. Its translation: CASSYGGSSYEQYF.

The chain links TRBV5-8 to TRBJ1-1, with TRBD1 matching 8 bases. V lost 5 bases to trimming and J lost 4 bases; unmatched junction nucleotides: 7. The germline V gene has CDR1 SGHTS and CDR2 YDEGEE. The CDR3 sequence is 14 residues long. The chain's CDR3 is CASRSTGGSTEAFF. The CDR3 coding sequence is TGTGCCAGCAGATCTACAGGGGGTAGCACTGAAGCTTTCTTT.

This clone was observed once. The chain combines TRBV5-4 with TRBJ2-3, with 9 bases fitting TRBD2. With V trimmed by 6 bases and J by 3 bases, 8 bases remained unmatched. The CDR3 contains 15 residues. Per germline, CDR1 SGHNT and CDR2 YYREEE (reference sequence). CDR3 DNA sequence: TGTGCCAGCACTGCCGGGACTAGCTTAACAGATACGCAGTATTTT. Amino acids: CASTAGTSLTDTQYF.

This chain's CDR3 is CSTGMGETQYF. The DNA of the CDR3 is TGCAGTACAGGGATGGGGGAGACCCAGTACTTC. The gene calls are TRBV20-1 and TRBJ2-5; D possibly corresponds to TRBD1 (6 bases). Germline CDR1 is DFQATT and CDR2 is SNEGSKA (reference sequence). CDR3 size: 11 residues. The ends were cut back, 8 bases at V and 5 bases at J, with 12 bases in the middle.

J is TRBJ1-2 and V is TRBV7-9; D not certain. The CDR3 contains 12 residues. The V gene's germline CDR1 is SEHNR and CDR2 FQNEAQ (reference sequence). Trimming stripped 4 bases from V and 8 bases from J, with 11 bases between. The CDR3 nucleotides are TGTGCCAGCAGCTCCTACGAGCTAGGCTACACCTTC. It specifies CASSSYELGYTF.

Worth noting for this clone: A much larger clone lies a single base off, so this may be a read error. The rearrangement links TRBV5-4 to TRBJ1-2, with D maybe TRBD1 (5 bases). Trimming took 5 bases from V and 4 from J, leaving 9 bases between them. CDR3 size: 12 residues. Germline loops: CDR1 SGHNT, CDR2 YYREEE (reference sequence). The CDR3 DNA reads as TGTGCCAGCAGGGGGGGATCCTATGGCTACACCTTC. Translation gives CASRGGSYGYTF.

V is TRBV5-6 and J is TRBJ2-5; D remains ambiguous. V dropped 1 base and J dropped 7 bases, with 5 bases sitting between them. This CDR3 is 11 amino acids long. Germline CDR1 is SGHDT and CDR2 is YYEEEE. CDR3 amino acids: CASSLKRTQYF. CDR3 coding DNA: TGTGCCAGCAGCTTGAAGAGGACCCAGTACTTC. Full variable domain (rest looked up from reference TRBV5-6 and TRBJ2-5): DAGVTQSPTHLIKTRGQQVTLRCSPKSGHDTVSWYQQALGQGPQFIFQYYEEEERQRGNFPDRFSGHQFPNYSSELNVNALLLGDSALYLCASSLKRTQYFGPGTRLLVL.

This clone was seen a few times. The chain combines TRBV7-2 with TRBJ2-3, with a weak D call TRBD2 (5 bases). Per the germline V gene, CDR1 is SGHTA and CDR2 is FQGNSA. The V end lost 5 bases, the J end lost 1 base, and 13 bases lay between the germline ends. The CDR3 has 15 amino acids. The CDR3 sequence: CASSHRGPRTDTQYF. In nucleotides, the CDR3 is TGTGCCAGCAGCCATCGGGGTCCCCGCACAGATACGCAGTATTTT.

The chain has TRBV4-1 and TRBJ1-1; D is unresolved. The CDR3 has 14 amino acids. Per germline, CDR1 MGHRA and CDR2 YSYEKL. The V and J ends lost 1 base and 1 base respectively, with 7 bases between them. In nucleotides, the CDR3 is TGCGCCAGCAGCCAAGCCCGGGAGAACACTGAAGCTTTCTTT. It translates to CASSQARENTEAFF.

The rearrangement uses TRBV7-9 and TRBJ1-4; D is ambiguous. Per germline, CDR1 SEHNR and CDR2 FQNEAQ (reference sequence). CDR3 length: 13 amino acids. Trimming removed 3 bases at V and 6 bases at J, with 8 bases between. This chain's CDR3 is CASSLGGYEKLFF. The CDR3 coding sequence is TGTGCCAGCAGCTTGGGAGGGTATGAAAAACTGTTTTTT.

The rearrangement links TRBV7-9 to TRBJ2-3; 7 bases match TRBD2. V lost 2 bases, J lost 8 bases, and 4 bases stayed unmatched. The CDR3 runs 13 residues. Germline V gene lookup returns CDR1 SEHNR and CDR2 FQNEAQ (reference sequence). CDR3 in amino acids: CASSLWRESTQYF. The CDR3 DNA reads as TGTGCCAGCAGCTTATGGCGGGAGAGTACGCAGTATTTT.

V is TRBV5-1 and J is TRBJ2-2, with 7 bases that match TRBD1. The J segment lost 2 bases and the V segment lost 3 bases, leaving 7 bases of the junction unmatched. The CDR3 loop spans 16 amino acids. Germline CDR1 and CDR2: SGHRS and YFSETQ. CDR3 nucleotides: TGCGCCAGCAGCTCACAGGGGTCTCCTAACACCGGGGAGCTGTTTTTT. This gives the protein CASSSQGSPNTGELFF. Combining the CDR3 with reference TRBV5-1 and TRBJ2-2 gives the whole variable domain KAGVTQTPRYLIKTRGQQVTLSCSPISGHRSVSWYQQTPGQGLQFLFEYFSETQRNKGNFPGRFSGRQFSNSRSEMNVSTLELGDSALYLCASSSQGSPNTGELFFGEGSRLTVL.

CDR3 residues: CASSLGGGWELFF. CDR3 DNA sequence: TGTGCCAGCAGCTTAGGAGGTGGCTGGGAGCTGTTTTTT. The chain links TRBV7-9 to TRBJ2-2; D not certain. CDR3 length: 13 residues. Trimming shortened V by 1 base and J by 9 bases, and 9 bases separated the two germline ends. From germline, CDR1 is SEHNR and CDR2 FQNEAQ (reference sequence).

Notes on this clone: Other DNA sequences in this sample translate to the same CDR3. The CDR3 DNA is TGTGCCAGCAGTTACAGCGGGACTTACGAGCAGTACTTC. Its translation: CASSYSGTYEQYF. The gene calls are TRBV6-5 and TRBJ2-7; 7 bases map to TRBD2. The CDR3 covers 13 residues. J was trimmed by 4 bases and V by 2 bases; bases with no gene match: 2. Looked up from germline, CDR1 is MNHEY and CDR2 is SVGAGI.

CDR3 residues: CASSQDKDWRGRPDTQYF. CDR3 in DNA: TGCGCCAGCAGCCAAGATAAGGATTGGAGGGGGCGTCCAGATACGCAGTATTTT. The chain recombines TRBV4-3 with TRBJ2-3, with D possibly matching TRBD1 (7 bases). Germline V gene data show CDR1 as LGHNA and CDR2 as YSLEER. Trimming left V 0 bases short and J 4 bases short, with 20 bases between. The CDR3 length is 18 residues.

The chain uses TRBV19 and TRBJ2-2, with D tentatively TRBD2 (5 bases). This CDR3 has 16 residues. V was pared by 0 bases and J by 0 bases, with 8 bases between. Germline CDR1 reads LNHDA; CDR2 reads SQIVND (reference sequence). Written as DNA, the CDR3 is TGTGCCAGTAGTATAGACGGACTGCCGAACACCGGGGAGCTGTTTTTT. This codes for CASSIDGLPNTGELFF.

V is TRBV11-2 and J is TRBJ1-1; D perhaps matches TRBD1 (6 bases). Trimming stripped 5 bases from V and 0 bases from J, with 16 bases between. CDR1 and CDR2 (germline): SGHAT, FQNNGV. CDR3 length: 16 amino acids. The CDR3 loop reads CASSGPDSIMNTEAFF. In DNA, the CDR3 is TGTGCCAGCAGCGGCCCGGACAGCATAATGAACACTGAAGCTTTCTTT.

V and J are TRBV28 and TRBJ1-5, with TRBD1 matching over 10 bases. V lost 4 bases, J lost 2 bases, and 2 bases stayed unmatched. The length of the CDR3 is 15 residues. Germline V gene lookup returns CDR1 MDHEN and CDR2 SYDVKM. For the CDR3, the DNA is TGTGCCAGCAGTTCCGGGACAGGGGGCAATCAGCCCCAGCATTTT. Translated: CASSSGTGGNQPQHF.

The gene calls are TRBV6-1 and TRBJ1-5, with D hard to call. CDR3 length: 14 residues. Trimming removed 6 bases at V and 3 bases at J, with 12 bases between. Germline V gene data show CDR1 as MNHNS and CDR2 as SASEGT. The CDR3 reads CASRREGTNQPQHF. CDR3 bases: TGTGCCAGCAGAAGGGAGGGCACCAATCAGCCCCAGCATTTT.